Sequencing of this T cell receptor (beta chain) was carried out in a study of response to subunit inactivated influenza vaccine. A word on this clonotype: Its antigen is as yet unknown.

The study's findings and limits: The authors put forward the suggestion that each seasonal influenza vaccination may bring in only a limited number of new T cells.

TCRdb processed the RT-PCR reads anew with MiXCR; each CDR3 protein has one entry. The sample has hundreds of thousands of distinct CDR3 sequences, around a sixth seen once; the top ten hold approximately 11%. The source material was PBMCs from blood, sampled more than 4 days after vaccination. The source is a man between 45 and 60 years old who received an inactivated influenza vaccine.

The CDR3 loop reads CSARGGRQSNNEQFF. DNA of the CDR3: TGCAGTGCTAGAGGAGGCCGTCAGAGCAACAATGAGCAGTTCTTC. The chain employs TRBV20-1 and TRBJ2-1; no reliable D call. CDR1 and CDR2 (germline): DFQATT, SNEGSKA (reference sequence). The CDR3 runs to 15 residues. The ends were cut back, 1 base at V and 5 bases at J, with 15 bases in the middle.